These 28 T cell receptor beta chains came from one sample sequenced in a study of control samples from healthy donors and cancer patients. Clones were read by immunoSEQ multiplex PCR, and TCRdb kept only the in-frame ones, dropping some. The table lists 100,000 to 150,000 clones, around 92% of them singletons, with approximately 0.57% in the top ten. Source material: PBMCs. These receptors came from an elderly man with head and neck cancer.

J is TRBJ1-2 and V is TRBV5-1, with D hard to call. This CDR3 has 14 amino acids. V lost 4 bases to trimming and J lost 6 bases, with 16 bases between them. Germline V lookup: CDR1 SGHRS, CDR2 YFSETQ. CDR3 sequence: CASSPDGVPDGYTF. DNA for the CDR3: TGCGCCAGCAGCCCGGACGGGGTACCGGATGGCTACACCTTC. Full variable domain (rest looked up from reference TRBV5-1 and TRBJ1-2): KAGVTQTPRYLIKTRGQQVTLSCSPISGHRSVSWYQQTPGQGLQFLFEYFSETQRNKGNFPGRFSGRQFSNSRSEMNVSTLELGDSALYLCASSPDGVPDGYTFGSGTRLTVV.

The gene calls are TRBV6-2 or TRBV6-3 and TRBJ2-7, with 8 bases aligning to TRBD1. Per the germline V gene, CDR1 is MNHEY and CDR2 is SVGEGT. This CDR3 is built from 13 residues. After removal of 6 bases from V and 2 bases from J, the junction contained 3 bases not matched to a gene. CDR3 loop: CASSPDRAYEQYF. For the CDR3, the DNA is TGTGCCAGCAGCCCGGACAGGGCCTACGAGCAGTACTTC.

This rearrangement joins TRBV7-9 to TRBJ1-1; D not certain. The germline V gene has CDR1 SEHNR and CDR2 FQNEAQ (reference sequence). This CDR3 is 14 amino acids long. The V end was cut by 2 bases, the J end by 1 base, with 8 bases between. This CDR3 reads CASSLTKRNTEAFF. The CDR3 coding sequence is TGTGCCAGCAGCTTAACGAAACGGAACACTGAAGCTTTCTTT.

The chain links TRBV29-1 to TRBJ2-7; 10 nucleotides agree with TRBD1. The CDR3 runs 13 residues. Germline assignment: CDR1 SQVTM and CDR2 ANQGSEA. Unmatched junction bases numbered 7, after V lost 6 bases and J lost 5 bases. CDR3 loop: CSVVRDRGNEQYF. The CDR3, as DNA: TGCAGCGTCGTCCGGGACAGGGGAAACGAGCAGTACTTC.

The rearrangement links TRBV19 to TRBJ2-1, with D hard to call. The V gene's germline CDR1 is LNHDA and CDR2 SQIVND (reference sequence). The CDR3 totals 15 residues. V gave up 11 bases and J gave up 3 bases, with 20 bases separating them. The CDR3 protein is CAGIVRANIYNEQFF. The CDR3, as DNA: TGTGCCGGTATTGTAAGGGCGAACATCTACAATGAGCAGTTCTTC.

The CDR3 coding sequence is TGTGCCAGCAGTCCGGACTATACGAACACCGGGGAGCTGTTTTTT. This codes for CASSPDYTNTGELFF. The gene calls are TRBV6-2 or TRBV6-3 and TRBJ2-2; tentative D call: TRBD2 (6 bases). Per the germline V gene, CDR1 is MNHEY and CDR2 is SVGEGT. The V gene lost 5 bases and the J gene lost 0 bases, with 10 bases spanning the gap. The CDR3 extends over 15 amino acids.

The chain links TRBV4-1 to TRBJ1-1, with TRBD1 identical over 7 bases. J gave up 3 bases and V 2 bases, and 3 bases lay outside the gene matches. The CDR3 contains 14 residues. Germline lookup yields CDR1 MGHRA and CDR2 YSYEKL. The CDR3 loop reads CASSQQDRDTEAFF. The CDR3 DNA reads TGCGCCAGCAGCCAACAAGACAGGGACACTGAAGCTTTCTTT.

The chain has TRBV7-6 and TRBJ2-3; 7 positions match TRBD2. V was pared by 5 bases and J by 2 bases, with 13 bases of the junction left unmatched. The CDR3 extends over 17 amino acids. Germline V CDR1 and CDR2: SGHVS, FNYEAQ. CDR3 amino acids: CASSPRRAGLLTDTQYF. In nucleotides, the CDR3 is TGTGCCAGCAGCCCGAGGCGAGCGGGATTGCTCACAGATACGCAGTATTTT.

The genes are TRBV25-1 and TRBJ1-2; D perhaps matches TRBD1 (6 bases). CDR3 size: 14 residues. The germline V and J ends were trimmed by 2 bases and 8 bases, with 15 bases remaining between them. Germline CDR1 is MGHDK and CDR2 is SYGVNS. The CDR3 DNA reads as TGTGCCAGCAGTGAAGACAACAGGGAGGGAGGCTACACCTTC. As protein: CASSEDNREGGYTF.

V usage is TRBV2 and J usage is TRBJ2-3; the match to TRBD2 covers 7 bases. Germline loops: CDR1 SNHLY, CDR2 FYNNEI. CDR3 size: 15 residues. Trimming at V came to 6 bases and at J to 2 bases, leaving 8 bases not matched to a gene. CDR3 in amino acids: CASSLTSLSTDTQYF. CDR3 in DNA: TGTGCCAGCAGCCTGACTAGCCTTTCCACAGATACGCAGTATTTT.

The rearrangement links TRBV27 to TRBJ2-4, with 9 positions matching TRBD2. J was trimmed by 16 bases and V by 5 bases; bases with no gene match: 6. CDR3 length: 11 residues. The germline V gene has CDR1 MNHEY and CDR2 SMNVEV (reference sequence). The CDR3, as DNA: TGTGCCAGCAGTGGATGGACTAGCGTTTACTTC. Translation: CASSGWTSVYF.

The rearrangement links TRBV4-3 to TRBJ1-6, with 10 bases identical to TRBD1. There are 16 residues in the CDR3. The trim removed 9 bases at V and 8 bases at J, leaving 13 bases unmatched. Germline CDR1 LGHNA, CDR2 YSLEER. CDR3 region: CASGGQGSLGDSPLHF. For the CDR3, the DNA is TGCGCCAGTGGGGGACAGGGGAGTTTGGGAGATTCACCCCTCCACTTT.

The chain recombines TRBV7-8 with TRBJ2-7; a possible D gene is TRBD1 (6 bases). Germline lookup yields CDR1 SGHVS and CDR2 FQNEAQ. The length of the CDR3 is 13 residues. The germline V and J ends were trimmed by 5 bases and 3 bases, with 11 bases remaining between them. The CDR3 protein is CASSQQGDYEQYF. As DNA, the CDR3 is TGTGCCAGCAGCCAACAGGGAGACTACGAGCAGTACTTC.

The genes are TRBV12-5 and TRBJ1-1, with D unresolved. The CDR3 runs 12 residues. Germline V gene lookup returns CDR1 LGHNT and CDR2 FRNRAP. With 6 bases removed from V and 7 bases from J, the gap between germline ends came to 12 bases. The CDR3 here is CASGIDKFEAFF. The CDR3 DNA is TGTGCTAGTGGGATAGACAAATTTGAAGCTTTCTTT. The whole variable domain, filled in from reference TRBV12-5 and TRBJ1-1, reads DARVTQTPRHKVTEMGQEVTMRCQPILGHNTVFWYRQTMMQGLELLAYFRNRAPLDDSGMPKDRFSAEMPDATLATLKIQPSEPRDSAVYFCASGIDKFEAFFGQGTRLTVV.

CDR3 in DNA: TGTGCCAGCCGAAGAGACAGGGCGGGAAATCAGCCCCAGCATTTT. Its translation: CASRRDRAGNQPQHF. This chain connects TRBV18 to TRBJ1-5; TRBD1 matches at 7 bases. The J segment lost 4 bases and the V segment lost 8 bases, leaving 11 bases of the junction unmatched. Per germline, CDR1 KGHSH and CDR2 LQKENI. The CDR3 totals 15 residues.

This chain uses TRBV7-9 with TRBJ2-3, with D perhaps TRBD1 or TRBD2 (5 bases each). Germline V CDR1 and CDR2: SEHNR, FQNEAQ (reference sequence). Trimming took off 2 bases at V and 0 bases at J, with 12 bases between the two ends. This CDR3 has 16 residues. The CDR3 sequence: CASSLLLGRSTDTQYF. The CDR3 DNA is TGTGCCAGCAGCTTACTGTTGGGACGGAGCACAGATACGCAGTATTTT.

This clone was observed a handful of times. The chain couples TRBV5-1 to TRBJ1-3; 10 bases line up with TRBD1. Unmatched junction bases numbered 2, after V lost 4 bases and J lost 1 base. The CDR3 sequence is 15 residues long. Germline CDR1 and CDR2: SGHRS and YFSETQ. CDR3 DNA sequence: TGCGCCAGCAGCCCGGGACAGGGGTCTGGAAACACCATATATTTT. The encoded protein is CASSPGQGSGNTIYF.

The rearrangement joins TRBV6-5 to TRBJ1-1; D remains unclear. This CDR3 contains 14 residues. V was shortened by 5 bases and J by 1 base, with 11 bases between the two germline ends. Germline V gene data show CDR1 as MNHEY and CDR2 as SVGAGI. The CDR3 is CASSQIVTNTEAFF. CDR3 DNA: TGTGCCAGCAGTCAGATAGTGACGAACACTGAAGCTTTCTTT.

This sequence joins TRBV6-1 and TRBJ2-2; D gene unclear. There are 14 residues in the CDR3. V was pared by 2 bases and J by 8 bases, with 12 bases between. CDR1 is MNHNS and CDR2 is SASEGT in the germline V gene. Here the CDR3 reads CASSEYRLSGELFF. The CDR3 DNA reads TGTGCCAGCAGTGAATATCGCCTTTCTGGGGAGCTGTTTTTT.

CDR3 nucleotide sequence: TGTGCCAGCAGCTTCTACGGGGATCAGCCCCAGCATTTT. The encoded protein is CASSFYGDQPQHF. The chain employs TRBV5-5 and TRBJ1-5; no clear D gene. CDR3 length: 13 amino acids. Germline-derived CDR1 and CDR2 are SGHKS and YYEKEE (reference sequence). V shed 2 bases and J shed 5 bases, with 8 bases lying between them.

CDR3 bases: TGTGCCAGCAGCGTGGGCCTGGGGGGCTACACCTTC. The encoded protein is CASSVGLGGYTF. The chain joins TRBV9 to TRBJ1-2; no reliable D call. The germline V gene encodes CDR1 SGDLS and CDR2 YYNGEE. V lost 2 bases and J lost 8, with 10 bases in between. This CDR3 contains 12 residues. Together with reference TRBV9 and TRBJ1-2, the CDR3 gives the full variable domain: DSGVTQTPKHLITATGQRVTLRCSPRSGDLSVYWYQQSLDQGLQFLIQYYNGEERAKGNILERFSAQQFPDLHSELNLSSLELGDSALYFCASSVGLGGYTFGSGTRLTVV.

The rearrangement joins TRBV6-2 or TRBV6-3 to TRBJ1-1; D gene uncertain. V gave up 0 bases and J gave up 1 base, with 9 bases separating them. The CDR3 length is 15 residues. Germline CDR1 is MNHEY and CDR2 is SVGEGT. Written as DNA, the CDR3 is TGTGCCAGCAGTTACTCAGAACTTACGAACACTGAAGCTTTCTTT. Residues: CASSYSELTNTEAFF.

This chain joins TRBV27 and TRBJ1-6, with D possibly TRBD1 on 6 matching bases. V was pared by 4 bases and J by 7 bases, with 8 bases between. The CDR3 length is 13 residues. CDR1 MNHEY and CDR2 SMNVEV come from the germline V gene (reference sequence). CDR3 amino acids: CASSWGPNSPLHF. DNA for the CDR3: TGTGCCAGCAGTTGGGGGCCAAATTCACCCCTCCACTTT.

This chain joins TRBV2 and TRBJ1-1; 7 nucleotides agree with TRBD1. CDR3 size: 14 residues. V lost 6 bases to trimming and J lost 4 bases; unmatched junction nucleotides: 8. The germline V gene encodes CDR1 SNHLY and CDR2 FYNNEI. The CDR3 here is CASSRDRVGTEAFF. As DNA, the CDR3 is TGTGCCAGCAGCAGAGACAGGGTAGGCACTGAAGCTTTCTTT.

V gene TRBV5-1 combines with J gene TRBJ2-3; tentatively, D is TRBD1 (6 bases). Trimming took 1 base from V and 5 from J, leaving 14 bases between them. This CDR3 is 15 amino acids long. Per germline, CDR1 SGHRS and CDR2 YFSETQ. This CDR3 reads CASSLNRAPQDTQYF. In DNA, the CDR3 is TGCGCCAGCAGCTTGAACAGGGCCCCGCAAGATACGCAGTATTTT.

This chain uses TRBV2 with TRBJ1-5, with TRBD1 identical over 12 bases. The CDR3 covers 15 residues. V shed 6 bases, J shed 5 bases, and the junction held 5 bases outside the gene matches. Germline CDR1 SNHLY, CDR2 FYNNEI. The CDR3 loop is CASRGTGGADQPQHF. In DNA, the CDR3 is TGTGCCAGCAGGGGGACAGGGGGCGCCGATCAGCCCCAGCATTTT.

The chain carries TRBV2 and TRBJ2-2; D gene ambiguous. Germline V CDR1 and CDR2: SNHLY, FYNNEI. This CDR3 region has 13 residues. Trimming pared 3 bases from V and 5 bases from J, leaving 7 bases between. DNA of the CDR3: TGTGCCAGCAGTGAGTACGGGACCGGGGAGCTGTTTTTT. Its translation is CASSEYGTGELFF.

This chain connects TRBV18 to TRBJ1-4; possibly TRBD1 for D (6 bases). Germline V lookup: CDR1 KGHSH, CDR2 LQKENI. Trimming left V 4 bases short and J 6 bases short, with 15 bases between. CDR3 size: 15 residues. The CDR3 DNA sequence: TGTGCCAGCTCACAAGCCGGGACACCATATGAAAAACTGTTTTTT. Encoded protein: CASSQAGTPYEKLFF.